One sample yielded the 20 T cell receptor beta chains listed below, sequenced in a study of T cells in Graves' hyperthyroidism and ophthalmopathy. TCR beta CDR3 sequences were amplified from RNA transcripts. The HTBI primer set drove a first-round RT-PCR of the TCR CDR3. TCRdb re-called the multiplex PCR reads with MiXCR, one entry per CDR3 protein. The sample consists of more than 550,000 distinct CDR3 sequences, roughly 17% of them appearing once. The sequenced sample consisted of blood. These receptors originate from a man over 45 with Graves' hyperthyroidism.

The rearrangement joins TRBV12-5 to TRBJ2-7, with D uncertain. Germline CDR1 is LGHNT and CDR2 is FRNRAP. This CDR3 comprises 12 residues. With 5 bases removed from V and 6 bases from J, the gap between germline ends came to 11 bases. This chain's CDR3 is CASGADGSEQYF. In nucleotides, the CDR3 is TGTGCTAGTGGTGCCGACGGATCCGAGCAGTACTTC.

This clonotype appeared many times. V and J are TRBV27 and TRBJ2-7, with unresolved D. Trimming removed 3 bases at V and 5 bases at J, with 23 bases between. This CDR3 is 17 amino acids long. In germline, CDR1 is MNHEY, CDR2 SMNVEV (reference sequence). DNA of the CDR3: TGTGCCAGCAGTTTTGACTCAGTACCAAGATTCCAGGACGAGCAGTACTTC. Residues: CASSFDSVPRFQDEQYF.

Only a few counts were recorded for this clonotype. The chain carries TRBV4-1 and TRBJ1-4; TRBD1 matches at 10 bases. With 3 bases clipped from V and 3 bases from J, the junction kept 10 bases outside the gene matches. The CDR3 sequence is 18 residues long. Germline values: CDR1 MGHRA, CDR2 YSYEKL. CDR3 in DNA: TGCGCCAGCAGCCAGAGGACAGGGGGTATTTTTGCTAATGAAAAACTGTTTTTT. It specifies CASSQRTGGIFANEKLFF.

The CDR3 region has the DNA TGTGCCAGCCCTAGTACTATCGGGAACACTGAAGCTTTCTTT. Translation gives CASPSTIGNTEAFF. This chain uses TRBV6-1 with TRBJ1-1, with D unclear. In germline, CDR1 is MNHNS, CDR2 SASEGT. The CDR3 contains 14 residues. V was pared by 8 bases and J by 1 base, with 14 bases between.

This clonotype was seen repeatedly, ten times or more. The chain employs TRBV6-1 and TRBJ2-1; 12 bases match TRBD1. Germline loops: CDR1 MNHNS, CDR2 SASEGT. The V and J ends lost 5 bases and 7 bases, in that order; junction bases with no gene match: 9. This CDR3 spans 16 amino acids. This CDR3 reads CASSPSGQGAKNEQFF. CDR3 in DNA: TGTGCCAGCAGTCCTTCGGGACAGGGGGCGAAGAATGAGCAGTTCTTC.

This clonotype has a count of ten or more. This chain connects TRBV2 to TRBJ1-1, with D possibly matching TRBD1 (5 bases). Trimming removed 7 bases from V and 4 bases from J, with 13 bases in between. The CDR3 spans 13 residues. CDR1 and CDR2 from the germline V gene are SNHLY and FYNNEI. CDR3 protein: CASTGGAGTEAFF. The DNA of the CDR3 is TGTGCCAGCACCGGAGGGGCGGGCACTGAAGCTTTCTTT.

This clonotype occurred a few times. The chain links TRBV2 to TRBJ2-1; 10 bases are a match to TRBD1. The V segment lost 4 bases and the J segment 6 bases; nucleotides outside the gene matches: 12. The CDR3 has 17 amino acids. Germline lookup yields CDR1 SNHLY and CDR2 FYNNEI. CDR3 amino acids: CASSGSSGTGVLNEQFF. Here the CDR3 DNA reads TGTGCCAGCAGTGGGAGTTCCGGGACAGGGGTCCTCAATGAGCAGTTCTTC.

This rearrangement joins TRBV6-9 to TRBJ2-7, with D perhaps given as TRBD1 or TRBD2 (5 bases each). Germline V gene data show CDR1 as MNHGY and CDR2 as SVAAGI. V was clipped by 8 bases and J by 3 bases, with 14 bases between them. The CDR3 is 13 residues long. The chain's CDR3 is CASGLGEIYEQYF. For the CDR3, the DNA is TGTGCCAGCGGTTTGGGGGAGATCTACGAGCAGTACTTC.

V and J are TRBV28 and TRBJ1-6, with TRBD1 as a possible D gene (6 bases). Trimming stripped 3 bases from V and 3 bases from J, with 15 bases between. CDR1 is MDHEN, CDR2 SYDVKM, per germline. CDR3 length: 17 amino acids. The CDR3 spells CASSFLLDRNYNSPLHF. The CDR3 region has the DNA TGTGCCAGCAGTTTTCTCCTCGACAGGAACTATAATTCACCCCTCCACTTT.

This clonotype was counted many times. The chain is built from TRBV30 and TRBJ2-5; perhaps TRBD1 as D (5 bases). The CDR3 is made up of 11 amino acids. Germline values: CDR1 GTSNPN, CDR2 SVGIG (reference sequence). Trimming removed 0 bases at V and 11 bases at J, with 10 bases between. The CDR3 loop is CAWSVQAYQYF. In nucleotides, the CDR3 is TGTGCCTGGAGTGTACAGGCATATCAGTACTTC.

This clonotype has ten or more counts. The CDR3 DNA sequence: TGTGCCAGCAGCGGGGACAGGGGCCTAGCCGAGCAGTACTTC. Its protein product is CASSGDRGLAEQYF. The chain uses TRBV27 and TRBJ2-7; TRBD1 agrees at 10 bases. V trimming: 6 bases; J trimming: 6 bases; junction bases outside the gene matches: 8. CDR1 and CDR2 from the germline V gene are MNHEY and SMNVEV (reference sequence). This CDR3 has 14 residues.

This clonotype showed up many times. The V and J genes are TRBV28 and TRBJ2-2; D not resolved. Germline V gene data show CDR1 as MDHEN and CDR2 as SYDVKM. V was trimmed by 5 bases and J by 6 bases, leaving 10 bases between them. The CDR3 length is 13 residues. CDR3 residues: CASSLTMSGELFF. In DNA form, the CDR3 reads TGTGCCAGCAGTCTTACGATGTCCGGGGAGCTGTTTTTT.

This clonotype appeared many times. The chain employs TRBV11-2 and TRBJ2-3; D remains ambiguous. Germline CDR1 reads SGHAT; CDR2 reads FQNNGV. V lost 7 bases and J 1 base, leaving 12 bases between the germline ends. This CDR3 spans 14 amino acids. The CDR3 region is CASTPPARTDTQYF. The CDR3 bases are TGTGCCAGCACCCCCCCTGCCCGCACAGATACGCAGTATTTT.

In this sample, this clonotype turned up a few times. The rearrangement joins TRBV27 to TRBJ2-7; TRBD1 matches at 7 bases. The ends lost 5 bases at V and 4 bases at J; junction bases unmatched: 8. The germline CDR1 and CDR2 sequences are MNHEY and SMNVEV (reference sequence). The CDR3 loop spans 14 amino acids. CDR3 region: CASSRQGSAYEQYF. CDR3 sequence (DNA): TGTGCCAGCAGTCGACAGGGATCGGCTTACGAGCAGTACTTC.

As for this clonotype: This may be a read error, as it is one base from a much larger clone. The V call is TRBV30, the J call TRBJ1-1; D ambiguous. Germline assignment: CDR1 GTSNPN and CDR2 SVGIG (reference sequence). This CDR3 is built from 15 residues. The V end was cut by 0 bases, the J end by 0 bases, with 11 bases between. The CDR3 sequence: CAWSVKRVMNTEAFF. CDR3 bases: TGTGCCTGGAGTGTAAAGAGGGTCATGAACACTGAAGCTTTCTTT. The variable domain in full, with the rest retrieved from reference TRBV30 and TRBJ1-1, is SQTIHQWPATLVQPVGSPLSLECTVEGTSNPNLYWYRQAAGRGLQLLFYSVGIGQISSEVPQNLSASRPQDRQFILSSKKLLLSDSGFYLCAWSVKRVMNTEAFFGQGTRLTVV.

With respect to this clonotype: The germline gene is not matched at one end of the junction; a read error may be the cause. The V call is TRBV6-2 or TRBV6-3, the J call TRBJ1-4; tentative D call: TRBD1 (6 bases). From germline, CDR1 is MNHEY and CDR2 SVGEGT. This CDR3 has 15 amino acids. In nucleotides, the CDR3 is TGTGCCAGCAGTAACTCGGGCAGGGGAGGGGAAGAACTGTTTTTT. Translated: CASSNSGRGGEELFF.

This clonotype was counted at least ten times. The rearrangement links TRBV29-1 to TRBJ2-1; 7 bases map to TRBD2. The germline gives CDR1 SQVTM, CDR2 ANQGSEA. The trim removed 0 bases at V and 8 bases at J, leaving 10 bases unmatched. The CDR3 runs to 15 residues. DNA for the CDR3: TGCAGCGTTGAAGATCGCGGCGGGAGAGCTTATGAGCAGTTCTTC. This gives the protein CSVEDRGGRAYEQFF.

This clonotype has a count of ten or more. CDR3 loop: CATSDQSTSGRYGELFF. DNA for the CDR3: TGTGCCACCAGTGACCAGAGCACTAGCGGGAGGTACGGGGAGCTGTTTTTT. The chain couples TRBV24-1 to TRBJ2-2; 12 bases match TRBD2. Germline CDR1 reads KGHDR; CDR2 reads SFDVKD. V gave up 4 bases and J gave up 7 bases; unmatched junction bases: 9. This CDR3 region has 17 residues.

CDR3 coding DNA: TGTGCCACCCCCTCACCGCGGCTGAGGGGCAATCAGCCCCAGCATTTT. This translates into CATPSPRLRGNQPQHF. The chain uses TRBV16 and TRBJ1-5; D unclear. The V end lost 10 bases, the J end lost 2 bases, and 21 bases lay between the germline ends. The germline gives CDR1 KGHSY, CDR2 FQNENV. The length of the CDR3 is 16 residues.

This clonotype was counted a few times. The V and J genes are TRBV9 and TRBJ2-1; 7 positions agree with TRBD2. The J segment lost 2 bases and the V segment lost 0 bases, leaving 5 bases of the junction unmatched. The CDR3 has 16 residues. Germline assignment: CDR1 SGDLS and CDR2 YYNGEE. CDR3 in amino acids: CASSVVGGSPYNEQFF. CDR3 sequence (DNA): TGTGCCAGCAGCGTAGTTGGCGGGAGCCCCTACAATGAGCAGTTCTTC.